This T cell receptor beta chain stems from a study of beta chain features in type 1 diabetes. The study, taken as a whole, reports: Shorter TCRB CDR3s, moderately but significantly so, were found in Type 1 diabetes patients in all four CD4+ subsets. Patients' naive, central memory and Treg TCRB repertoires seemed closer to one another than those of healthy donors.

Expressed TCRB transcripts were sequenced because the entire RNA isolate underwent reverse transcription. TCRdb's table, derived via immunoSEQ multiplex PCR, lists solely in-frame clones and lacks some. The sample yields approximately 330,000 clones, approximately 10% seen once. Heparinised blood was drawn once per donor, averaging roughly 120 mL. In the case of this clone: Its antigen remains unknown.

The V and J ends lost 5 bases and 6 bases, in that order; junction bases with no gene match: 10. This CDR3 has 15 amino acids. CDR1 and CDR2 (germline): SGHTA, FQGNSA. The gene calls are TRBV7-2 and TRBJ1-2, with 9 positions matching TRBD1. The sequence was collected from a woman aged 30 to 39 in good health. The sequenced sample was naive CD4+ T cells from blood. CDR3 in amino acids: CASSLYSGQGHGYTF. In DNA form, the CDR3 reads TGTGCCAGCAGCCTGTACTCGGGACAGGGTCATGGCTACACCTTC.